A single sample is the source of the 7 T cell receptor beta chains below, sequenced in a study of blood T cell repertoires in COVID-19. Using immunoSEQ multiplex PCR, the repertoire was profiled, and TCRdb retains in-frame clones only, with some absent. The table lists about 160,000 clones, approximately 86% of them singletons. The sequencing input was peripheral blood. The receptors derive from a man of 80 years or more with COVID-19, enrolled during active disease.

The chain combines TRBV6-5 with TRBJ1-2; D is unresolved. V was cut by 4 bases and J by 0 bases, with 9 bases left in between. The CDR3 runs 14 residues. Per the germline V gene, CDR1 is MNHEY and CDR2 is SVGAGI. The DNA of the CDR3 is TGTGCCAGCAGTTCTTACGGAGCTAACTATGGCTACACCTTC. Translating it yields CASSSYGANYGYTF.

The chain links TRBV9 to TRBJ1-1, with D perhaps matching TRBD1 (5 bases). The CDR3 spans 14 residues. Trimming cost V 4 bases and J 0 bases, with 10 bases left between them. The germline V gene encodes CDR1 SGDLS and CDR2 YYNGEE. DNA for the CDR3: TGTGCCAGCAGCCCCGGACAATTGAACACTGAAGCTTTCTTT. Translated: CASSPGQLNTEAFF.

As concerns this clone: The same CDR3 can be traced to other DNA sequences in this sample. The CDR3 loop reads CASSPRTANTGELFF. The CDR3, as DNA: TGTGCCAGCTCACCGAGGACAGCGAACACCGGGGAGCTGTTTTTT. V and J are TRBV18 and TRBJ2-2; TRBD1 is a possible D gene (6 bases). Germline CDR1 and CDR2: KGHSH and LQKENI. The CDR3 has 15 residues. V gave up 3 bases and J gave up 0 bases, with 8 bases separating them.

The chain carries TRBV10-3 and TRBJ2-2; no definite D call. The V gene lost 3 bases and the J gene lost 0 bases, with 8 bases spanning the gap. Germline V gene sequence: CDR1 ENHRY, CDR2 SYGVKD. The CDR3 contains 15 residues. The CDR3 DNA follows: TGTGCCATCAGTGATTGGCTAGCGAACACCGGGGAGCTGTTTTTT. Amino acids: CAISDWLANTGELFF.

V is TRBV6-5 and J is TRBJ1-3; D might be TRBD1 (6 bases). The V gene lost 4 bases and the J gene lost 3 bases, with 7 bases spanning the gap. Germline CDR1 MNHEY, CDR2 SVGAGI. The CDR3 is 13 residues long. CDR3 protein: CASSWDNGNTIYF. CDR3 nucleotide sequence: TGTGCCAGCAGTTGGGACAATGGAAACACCATATATTTT.

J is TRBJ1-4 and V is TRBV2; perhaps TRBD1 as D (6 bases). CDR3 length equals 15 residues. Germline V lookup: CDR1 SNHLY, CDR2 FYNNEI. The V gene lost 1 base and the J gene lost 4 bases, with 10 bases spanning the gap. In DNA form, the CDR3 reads TGTGCCAGCAGTGAAGAAGGGGGTAGTAATGAAAAACTGTTTTTT. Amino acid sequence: CASSEEGGSNEKLFF.

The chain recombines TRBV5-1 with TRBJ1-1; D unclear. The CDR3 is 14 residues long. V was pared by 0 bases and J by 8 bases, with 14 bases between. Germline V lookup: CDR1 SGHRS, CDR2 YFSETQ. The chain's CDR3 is CASSLAGESREAFF. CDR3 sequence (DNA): TGCGCCAGCAGCTTGGCCGGGGAAAGCAGGGAAGCTTTCTTT.